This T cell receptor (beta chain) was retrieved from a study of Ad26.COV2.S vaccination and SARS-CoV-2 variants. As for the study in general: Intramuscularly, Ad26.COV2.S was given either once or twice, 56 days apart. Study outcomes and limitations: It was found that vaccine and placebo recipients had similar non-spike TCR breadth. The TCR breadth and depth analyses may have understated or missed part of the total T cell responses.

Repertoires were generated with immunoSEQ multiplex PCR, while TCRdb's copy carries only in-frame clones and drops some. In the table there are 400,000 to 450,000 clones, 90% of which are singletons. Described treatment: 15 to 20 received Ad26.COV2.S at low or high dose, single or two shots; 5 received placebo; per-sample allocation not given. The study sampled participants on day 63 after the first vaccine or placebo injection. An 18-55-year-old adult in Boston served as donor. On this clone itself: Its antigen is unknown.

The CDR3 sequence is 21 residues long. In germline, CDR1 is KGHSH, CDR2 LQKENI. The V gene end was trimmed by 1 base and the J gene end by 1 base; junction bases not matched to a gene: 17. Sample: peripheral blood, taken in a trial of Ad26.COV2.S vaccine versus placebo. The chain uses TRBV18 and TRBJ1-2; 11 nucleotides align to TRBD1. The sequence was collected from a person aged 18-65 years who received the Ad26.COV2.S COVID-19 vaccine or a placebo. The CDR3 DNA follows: TGTGCCAGCTCACCACGAGTAACCACCGGGACAGGGGGGTCCGTTAACTATGGCTACACCTTC. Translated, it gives CASSPRVTTGTGGSVNYGYTF.